Below, 7 T cell receptor beta chains from the same sample are listed, as sequenced in a study of technical replicates of blood from a few donors. Sequencing was performed with immunoSEQ multiplex PCR; in TCRdb, only in-frame clones are kept and a portion is missing. The table shows about 100,000 clones, with approximately 96% occurring only once. The sequenced material came from T cells isolated from PBMCs. All receptors come from a human donor in good health.

This clone was found a few times. V and J are TRBV30 and TRBJ1-1, with TRBD1 as a possible D gene (5 bases). V was cut by 6 bases and J by 8 bases, with 16 bases left in between. There are 12 residues in the CDR3. Germline CDR1 reads GTSNPN; CDR2 reads SVGIG (reference sequence). The CDR3 DNA sequence: TGTGCCTGCCGACCAGTGGGGCCGGAAGCTTTCTTT. Its protein product is CACRPVGPEAFF.

This sequence joins TRBV10-3 and TRBJ2-2, with 10 bases identical to TRBD2. The CDR3 length is 16 residues. The germline V gene has CDR1 ENHRY and CDR2 SYGVKD. Germline trimming cut 4 bases from V and 6 bases from J; bases unmatched to any gene: 8. This chain's CDR3 is CAISVLAGDGSGELFF. DNA for the CDR3: TGTGCCATCAGTGTTCTAGCGGGAGATGGGTCCGGGGAGCTGTTTTTT.

The rearrangement uses TRBV5-4 and TRBJ2-7; 12 bases fit TRBD2. Germline CDR1 and CDR2: SGHNT and YYREEE (reference sequence). The junction had 5 bases not matched to a gene; V was cut back by 4 bases and J by 0 bases. This CDR3 has 16 residues. The CDR3 DNA follows: TGTGCCAGCAGCGCGGGGACTAGCGGGCCCTCCTACGAGCAGTACTTC. Encoded protein: CASSAGTSGPSYEQYF. The variable domain in full, completed from reference TRBV5-4 and TRBJ2-7, reads ETGVTQSPTHLIKTRGQQVTLRCSSQSGHNTVSWYQQALGQGPQFIFQYYREEENGRGNFPPRFSGLQFPNYSSELNVNALELDDSALYLCASSAGTSGPSYEQYFGPGTRLTVT.

The chain joins TRBV5-1 to TRBJ1-4; 7 bases map to TRBD1. Germline V gene data show CDR1 as SGHRS and CDR2 as YFSETQ. V was clipped by 4 bases and J by 5 bases; unmatched bases: 5. The CDR3 covers 14 residues. The CDR3 DNA reads TGCGCCAGCAGCCCCGGAGGGGGCAATGAAAAACTGTTTTTT. It encodes CASSPGGGNEKLFF.

This clone was observed a few times. The chain combines TRBV30 with TRBJ1-5; D is possibly TRBD1 (5 bases). This CDR3 has 13 amino acids. Germline CDR1 is GTSNPN and CDR2 is SVGIG (reference sequence). Trimming took off 2 bases at V and 7 bases at J, with 12 bases between the two ends. The CDR3 DNA sequence: TGTGCCTGGAGTCGGGCAGGGCCGCAGCCCCAGCATTTT. Its protein is CAWSRAGPQPQHF.

This chain joins TRBV19 and TRBJ1-5, with TRBD1 as a possible D gene (5 bases). Germline V gene data show CDR1 as LNHDA and CDR2 as SQIVND (reference sequence). Deletions cut 8 bases from V and 6 bases from J, with 17 bases between. CDR3 length: 14 amino acids. CDR3 residues: CASYGGGISQPQHF. CDR3 coding DNA: TGTGCCAGTTACGGTGGGGGGATTAGTCAGCCCCAGCATTTT.

The chain has TRBV15 and TRBJ2-1, with TRBD2 matching over 7 bases. V was pared by 3 bases and J by 9 bases, with 5 bases of the junction left unmatched. CDR3 length: 13 residues. Germline CDR1 and CDR2: LNHNV and YYDKDF (reference sequence). The CDR3 region is CATSSGLVAEQFF. Written as DNA, the CDR3 is TGTGCCACCAGCAGCGGACTAGTGGCTGAGCAGTTCTTC.